This T cell receptor (beta chain) was recovered during a study of high-grade serous ovarian cancer treatment subgroups. Study-wide background: Each sample yielded on average around 7,000 unique TCR beta rearrangements from approximately 13,000 reads.

Sequencing used immunoSEQ multiplex PCR; TCRdb keeps in-frame clones, though not all of them. Here the sample spans more than 4,000 clones, 82% being singletons. Study observations and caveats: CDR1 and CDR2 were left unanalyzed; analyses focused on CDR3. Same-patient tumor repertoires overlapped at roughly 0.1 to 0.79; different patients barely overlapped.

On this clone itself: Its specificity is unknown.

Germline CDR1 reads MNHEY; CDR2 reads SVGAGI. Unmatched junction bases numbered 6, after V lost 2 bases and J lost 0 bases. The CDR3 consists of 16 residues. Tumor tissue was taken before any definitive surgery or chemotherapy was given. The material sequenced was tumor tissue. The chain links TRBV6-5 to TRBJ1-1; TRBD1 agrees at 7 bases. The sequence was obtained from a human donor with high-grade serous ovarian cancer. The CDR3 is CASSYGLGQLNTEAFF. Here the CDR3 DNA reads TGTGCCAGCAGTTACGGGCTGGGACAGTTGAACACTGAAGCTTTCTTT.